The 24 T cell receptor beta chains given below trace back to one sample, sequenced in a study of technical replicates of blood from a handful of donors. The method was immunoSEQ multiplex PCR; TCRdb's version includes in-frame clones alone and lacks a portion of them. The sample includes some 73,000 clones, more than 85% of them seen just once. Sequenced: PBMCs. The receptors were gathered from a human donor in good health. Some clones in this sample may be carry-over from other donors' samples.

The chain uses TRBV6-1 and TRBJ1-6; unclear D gene. V lost 2 bases and J 10 bases, leaving 15 bases between the germline ends. This CDR3 comprises 15 residues. CDR1 is MNHNS and CDR2 is SASEGT in the germline V gene. The CDR3 sequence: CASSESPVPNSPLHF. CDR3 nucleotides: TGTGCCAGCAGTGAATCCCCAGTCCCGAACTCACCCCTCCACTTT.

This rearrangement joins TRBV7-3 to TRBJ2-2, with D maybe TRBD1 (6 bases). The CDR3 is made up of 12 amino acids. Per germline, CDR1 SGHTA and CDR2 FQGTGA. V lost 8 bases and J lost 7, with 11 bases in between. The CDR3 here is CASGGIVGELFF. The CDR3 DNA is TGTGCCAGCGGGGGCATTGTCGGGGAGCTGTTTTTT.

V gene TRBV4-2 combines with J gene TRBJ1-4; no reliable D call. Trimming removed 0 bases from V and 4 bases from J, with 12 bases in between. This CDR3 spans 16 amino acids. Germline V gives CDR1 LGHNA, CDR2 YNFKEQ. As DNA, the CDR3 is TGTGCCAGCAGCCAAGATCTGGGAGTTGGTAATGAAAAACTGTTTTTT. This sequence encodes CASSQDLGVGNEKLFF.

The chain links TRBV6-6 to TRBJ1-5; D might be TRBD1 (5 bases). The V and J ends lost 7 bases and 1 base respectively, with 17 bases between them. CDR1 and CDR2 from the germline V gene are MNHNY and SVGAGI (reference sequence). CDR3 size: 16 residues. The CDR3 nucleotides read TGTGCCAGCAAGTCGGGGGGAGCGAGGAGCAATCAGCCCCAGCATTTT. This codes for CASKSGGARSNQPQHF.

The CDR3 reads CASSFRASLHEQYF. The CDR3 region has the DNA TGTGCCAGCAGCTTCAGGGCTAGTTTGCACGAGCAGTACTTC. V usage is TRBV5-4 and J usage is TRBJ2-7; D possibly corresponds to TRBD1 (5 bases). CDR1 and CDR2 from the germline V gene are SGHNT and YYREEE (reference sequence). V was shortened by 2 bases and J by 5 bases, with 14 bases between the two germline ends. CDR3 length: 14 residues. The entire variable domain, with the rest obtained from reference TRBV5-4 and TRBJ2-7, is as follows: ETGVTQSPTHLIKTRGQQVTLRCSSQSGHNTVSWYQQALGQGPQFIFQYYREEENGRGNFPPRFSGLQFPNYSSELNVNALELDDSALYLCASSFRASLHEQYFGPGTRLTVT.

The chain uses TRBV15 and TRBJ1-5; D is perhaps TRBD1 (5 bases). The V and J ends lost 0 bases and 1 base respectively, with 19 bases between them. Germline V gene sequence: CDR1 LNHNV, CDR2 YYDKDF (reference sequence). This CDR3 is built from 19 residues. CDR3 in amino acids: CATSRDAPGRGMSNQPQHF. The CDR3 coding sequence is TGTGCCACCAGCAGAGATGCCCCCGGCCGGGGGATGAGCAATCAGCCCCAGCATTTT. Full variable domain (remainder filled in from reference TRBV15 and TRBJ1-5): DAMVIQNPRYQVTQFGKPVTLSCSQTLNHNVMYWYQQKSSQAPKLLFHYYDKDFNNEADTPDNFQSRRPNTSFCFLDIRSPGLGDTAMYLCATSRDAPGRGMSNQPQHFGDGTRLSIL.

V and J are TRBV4-1 and TRBJ2-7, with 8 bases lining up with TRBD1. Unmatched junction bases numbered 4, after V lost 5 bases and J lost 1 base. Germline CDR1 is MGHRA and CDR2 is YSYEKL. This CDR3 comprises 14 residues. CDR3 bases: TGCGCCAGCAGCTTAAGACAGGGGTCCTACGAGCAGTACTTC. This gives the protein CASSLRQGSYEQYF.

The chain combines TRBV2 with TRBJ2-5; a weak D match, TRBD1 (6 bases). This CDR3 contains 16 residues. V lost 5 bases and J 2 bases, leaving 18 bases between the germline ends. Germline lookup yields CDR1 SNHLY and CDR2 FYNNEI. The CDR3 DNA reads TGTGCCAGCAGTCTAAACAACAGGGTTTGGCAAGAGACCCAGTACTTC. This codes for CASSLNNRVWQETQYF.

CDR3 sequence: CASTASGGNSYNEQFF. The CDR3, as DNA: TGTGCCAGCACCGCGAGCGGGGGGAACTCCTACAATGAGCAGTTCTTC. This rearrangement joins TRBV4-2 to TRBJ2-1; 9 bases are a match to TRBD2. The CDR3 totals 16 residues. The junction had 7 bases not matched to a gene; V was cut back by 7 bases and J by 0 bases. Per the germline V gene, CDR1 is LGHNA and CDR2 is YNFKEQ.

The V and J genes are TRBV7-3 and TRBJ2-5; 12 bases agree with TRBD1. J was trimmed by 7 bases and V by 0 bases; bases with no gene match: 9. Germline values: CDR1 SGHTA, CDR2 FQGTGA. This CDR3 comprises 17 residues. CDR3 coding DNA: TGTGCCAGCAGCTTAACGGGGGGACAGGGGGCCTCCGGGACCCAGTACTTC. This translates into CASSLTGGQGASGTQYF.

The chain couples TRBV7-2 to TRBJ1-6; TRBD1 matches at 7 bases. Germline trimming cut 1 base from V and 3 bases from J; bases unmatched to any gene: 0. There are 15 residues in the CDR3. CDR1 SGHTA and CDR2 FQGNSA come from the germline V gene. The CDR3 here is CASSLGTGYNSPLHF. The CDR3 nucleotides read TGTGCCAGCAGCTTAGGGACAGGCTATAATTCACCCCTCCACTTT.

CDR3 sequence (DNA): TGTGCCAGCAGCTTAGGACTGGGGGCCTCCCAGGAGACCCAGTACTTC. Amino acid sequence: CASSLGLGASQETQYF. The V gene is TRBV7-2, the J gene TRBJ2-5; D is possibly TRBD1 (6 bases). CDR1 SGHTA and CDR2 FQGNSA come from the germline V gene. The CDR3 runs to 16 residues. With 1 base removed from V and 5 bases from J, the gap between germline ends came to 17 bases.

The chain couples TRBV4-1 to TRBJ2-7; TRBD2 matches 9 bases. J was trimmed by 12 bases and V by 0 bases; bases with no gene match: 12. The CDR3 loop spans 15 amino acids. Germline lookup yields CDR1 MGHRA and CDR2 YSYEKL. The CDR3 DNA reads TGCGCCAGCAGCCAAGATCGGCGGCGGGGGGGCCATACGTACTTC. This translates into CASSQDRRRGGHTYF.

This clone appeared a single time. The chain uses TRBV4-3 and TRBJ2-5, with D hard to call. Germline lookup yields CDR1 LGHNA and CDR2 YSLEER. The V end was cut by 0 bases, the J end by 9 bases, with 11 bases between. The CDR3 is 13 residues long. The CDR3 loop reads CASSQDRSEAQYF. CDR3 DNA sequence: TGCGCCAGCAGCCAAGATCGTTCTGAGGCCCAGTACTTC.

This sequence joins TRBV5-1 and TRBJ1-5; possibly TRBD1 for D (6 bases). Trimming removed 2 bases at V and 6 bases at J, with 9 bases between. There are 13 residues in the CDR3. CDR1 is SGHRS and CDR2 is YFSETQ in the germline V gene. The CDR3 DNA is TGCGCCAGCAGCTTAGGGGGTTCTCAGCCCCAGCATTTT. As protein: CASSLGGSQPQHF.

This chain uses TRBV7-2 with TRBJ1-1, with no clear D. The CDR3 is made up of 14 amino acids. V was clipped by 8 bases and J by 1 base, with 14 bases between them. CDR1 is SGHTA, CDR2 FQGNSA, per germline. CDR3 amino acids: CASAPRISNTEAFF. DNA of the CDR3: TGTGCCAGCGCCCCGCGGATTTCGAACACTGAAGCTTTCTTT.

The chain employs TRBV5-5 and TRBJ2-3; 7 nucleotides match TRBD2. V lost 0 bases and J lost 1; bases outside the gene matches: 5. The CDR3 spans 16 residues. The germline gives CDR1 SGHKS, CDR2 YYEKEE (reference sequence). CDR3 coding DNA: TGTGCCAGCAGCTTGGTAGTAGGACTAGGCACAGATACGCAGTATTTT. Translated: CASSLVVGLGTDTQYF. Variable domain in full (rest from reference TRBV5-5 and TRBJ2-3): DAGVTQSPTHLIKTRGQQVTLRCSPISGHKSVSWYQQVLGQGPQFIFQYYEKEERGRGNFPDRFSARQFPNYSSELNVNALLLGDSALYLCASSLVVGLGTDTQYFGPGTRLTVL.

This clone was recorded only once. This chain joins TRBV27 and TRBJ2-7; D might be TRBD1 (6 bases). The CDR3 spans 15 residues. Trimming pared 2 bases from V and 5 bases from J, leaving 16 bases between. CDR1 MNHEY and CDR2 SMNVEV come from the germline V gene (reference sequence). CDR3 coding DNA: TGTGCCAGCAGTTTAGGGCAGGGGTTTAGTGACGAGCAGTACTTC. This translates into CASSLGQGFSDEQYF.

This rearrangement joins TRBV7-2 to TRBJ1-1; D might be TRBD1 (6 bases). The CDR3 has 14 amino acids. CDR1 is SGHTA, CDR2 FQGNSA, per germline. Trimming pared 3 bases from V and 4 bases from J, leaving 12 bases between. CDR3 region: CASSFTQGTTEAFF. The CDR3 DNA reads as TGTGCCAGCAGCTTCACCCAGGGGACCACTGAAGCTTTCTTT.

This clone has a single count. This sequence joins TRBV5-1 and TRBJ2-7, with a weak D call TRBD2 (6 bases). The CDR3 runs 12 residues. Trimming cost V 4 bases and J 12 bases, with 17 bases left between them. Germline V gene data show CDR1 as SGHRS and CDR2 as YFSETQ. CDR3: CASSEPSGEVYF. CDR3 DNA: TGCGCCAGCAGCGAGCCCTCGGGAGAGGTGTACTTC.

The chain carries TRBV4-1 and TRBJ2-7; D perhaps matches TRBD1 (6 bases). Germline assignment: CDR1 MGHRA and CDR2 YSYEKL. Between the trimmed V and J ends, which lost 1 base and 2 bases, there was a span of 15 bases. The CDR3 is made up of 16 amino acids. CDR3 sequence reads: CASSQGRQVPTYEQYF. The CDR3 nucleotides are TGCGCCAGCAGCCAAGGCAGACAGGTGCCAACCTACGAGCAGTACTTC.

This clone was found once. The V and J genes are TRBV5-5 and TRBJ1-1; D gene ambiguous. The CDR3 sequence is 14 residues long. Trimming cost V 6 bases and J 1 base, with 13 bases left between them. Germline V gives CDR1 SGHKS, CDR2 YYEKEE (reference sequence). In DNA, the CDR3 is TGTGCCAGCACTCTGAGGATATCGAACACTGAAGCTTTCTTT. It specifies CASTLRISNTEAFF.

The V call is TRBV6-5, the J call TRBJ1-1; the D gene is possibly TRBD1 (6 bases). Germline V CDR1 and CDR2: MNHEY, SVGAGI. This CDR3 contains 15 residues. V was trimmed by 0 bases and J by 1 base, leaving 9 bases between them. CDR3 protein: CASSYSWDKNTEAFF. CDR3 nucleotides: TGTGCCAGCAGTTACTCGTGGGACAAGAACACTGAAGCTTTCTTT.

The V and J genes are TRBV27 and TRBJ2-3; 8 positions agree with TRBD2. CDR3 size: 14 residues. The V gene end was trimmed by 2 bases and the J gene end by 8 bases; junction bases not matched to a gene: 6. Germline V gives CDR1 MNHEY, CDR2 SMNVEV (reference sequence). The CDR3, as DNA: TGTGCCAGCAGTTTAAGGCGGGGGGTCGGTACGCAGTATTTT. This translates into CASSLRRGVGTQYF.